This T cell receptor beta chain was retrieved from a study of brain T cells in children with intractable seizures. Measured with immunoSEQ multiplex PCR; TCRdb has only the in-frame clones, and not every one. The sample holds a few hundred thousand clones; approximately 93% are singletons and the top ten take about 5.8%. A remark on this clone: What it recognizes is unknown.

The time point here: blood from clinic visit 5 months post-surgery; TSC patient then seizure free. Surgery cases with the highest brain T cell transcript signatures were chosen for sequencing. Patients received at least one anti-epileptic drug before surgery. Germline V gives CDR1 SQVTM, CDR2 ANQGSEA. V was pared by 0 bases and J by 8 bases, with 16 bases between. CDR3 size: 15 residues. Whole-study results and caveats: Only CDR3 sequence similarity suggested viral specificity, without known HCMV serostatus.

The chain is built from TRBV29-1 and TRBJ1-4; possibly TRBD1 for D (6 bases). The sequencing used peripheral blood, collected roughly 5 months after surgery. The sequence was obtained from a boy under three years old with tuberous sclerosis and intractable seizures. The CDR3 here is CSVEERQGFREKLFF. The CDR3 DNA sequence: TGCAGCGTTGAAGAGAGGCAGGGGTTTAGGGAAAAACTGTTTTTT.